This TCR beta chain stems from a study of somatic mutations in cytotoxic T cells in rheumatoid arthritis. Study results and caveats: A slight TRBV07 underrepresentation in rheumatoid arthritis patients was reported without multiple-comparison adjustment. CD8+ clonality rose with age in rheumatoid arthritis patients, not healthy controls.

Original analysis: Of patient CD8+ clones exceeding 1%, few matched published virus-specific TCRB sequences. The data were produced by immunoSEQ multiplex PCR, yet TCRdb's version contains in-frame clones alone and is incomplete. Clone size and the V and J calls come from that table; the DNA yielded D and trimming. The sample carries fewer than 40,000 clones, 75% to 85% recorded once. Of note for this clone: Its antigen is still unknown.

The CDR3 totals 13 residues. Germline V lookup: CDR1 MNHEY, CDR2 SMNVEV (reference sequence). V lost 3 bases to trimming and J lost 3 bases, with 6 bases between them. The receptor's source is an adult with rheumatoid arthritis. The chain is built from TRBV27 and TRBJ1-5; no clear D gene. The sequenced material came from CD8+ T cells sorted from blood. The CDR3 loop reads CASSFVYNQPQHF. The CDR3 DNA follows: TGTGCCAGCAGTTTCGTTTACAATCAGCCCCAGCATTTT.